Listed below are T cell receptor beta chains from one sample, sequenced in a study of OX40 agonist ivuxolimab in advanced cancers. The repertoire was sequenced with immunoSEQ multiplex PCR; TCRdb's copy has only in-frame clones and lacks some. The sample lists approximately 59,000 clones, approximately 89% occurring once. Here the sequenced sample was CD4+ or CD8+ T cells sorted from blood, taken in a trial of the OX40 agonist ivuxolimab. All receptors derive from an adult with an advanced solid tumor such as melanoma, head and neck, liver or kidney cancer. Both conserved end residues are part of each CDR3. The D gene is left open where the match is weak.

v_call: TRBV7-9; d_call: NA; j_call: TRBJ1-5; cdr3_aa: CASSFGQNQPQHF
v_call: TRBV11-2; d_call: TRBD1; j_call: TRBJ2-1; cdr3_aa: CASSFTGTGGFEQFF
v_call: TRBV4-1; d_call: TRBD1; j_call: TRBJ1-5; cdr3_aa: CASSLDRFSNQPQHF
v_call: TRBV27; d_call: NA; j_call: TRBJ1-4; cdr3_aa: CASSLGLNEKLFF
v_call: TRBV29-1; d_call: NA; j_call: TRBJ1-3; cdr3_aa: CSVESGSGNTIYF
v_call: TRBV28; d_call: TRBD1; j_call: TRBJ2-7; cdr3_aa: CASSLARGINEQYF
v_call: TRBV27; d_call: TRBD2; j_call: TRBJ2-3; cdr3_aa: CASRVLAGGSTDTQYF
v_call: TRBV6-1; d_call: TRBD2; j_call: TRBJ2-7; cdr3_aa: CASSRAGTSVYEQYF
v_call: TRBV5-8; d_call: NA; j_call: TRBJ2-4; cdr3_aa: CASSLGQENIQYF
v_call: TRBV30; d_call: TRBD1; j_call: TRBJ1-1; cdr3_aa: CAWATQGDTEAFF
v_call: TRBV2; d_call: TRBD1; j_call: TRBJ1-1; cdr3_aa: CAGRQGFSLNTEAFF
v_call: TRBV4-1; d_call: TRBD1; j_call: TRBJ2-2; cdr3_aa: CASSPPRGQGIPGELFF
v_call: TRBV5-1; d_call: TRBD2; j_call: TRBJ2-5; cdr3_aa: CASSLVAGAFETQYF
v_call: TRBV19; d_call: TRBD1; j_call: TRBJ2-5; cdr3_aa: CASSITGGQGLRETQYF
v_call: TRBV19; d_call: NA; j_call: TRBJ2-3; cdr3_aa: CASRNQGGADTQYF
v_call: TRBV7-7; d_call: NA; j_call: TRBJ2-5; cdr3_aa: CASSYGGAETQYF
v_call: TRBV7-3; d_call: TRBD2; j_call: TRBJ2-2; cdr3_aa: CASSSGGIDTGELFF
v_call: TRBV6-6; d_call: NA; j_call: TRBJ1-5; cdr3_aa: CASSYPGDNQPQHF
v_call: TRBV19; d_call: NA; j_call: TRBJ1-2; cdr3_aa: CASRQGDGYTF
v_call: TRBV5-1; d_call: NA; j_call: TRBJ1-4; cdr3_aa: CASSRLAGYNEKLFF
v_call: TRBV19; d_call: NA; j_call: TRBJ2-7; cdr3_aa: CASSRYREGYYEQYF
v_call: TRBV10-3; d_call: NA; j_call: TRBJ2-1; cdr3_aa: CAISEGSAGYNEQFF
v_call: TRBV7-2; d_call: NA; j_call: TRBJ2-5; cdr3_aa: CASSLYVTQETQYF
v_call: TRBV9; d_call: TRBD2; j_call: TRBJ2-1; cdr3_aa: CASSKDPAGGGNEQFF
v_call: TRBV18; d_call: NA; j_call: TRBJ1-5; cdr3_aa: CASSQTDGSSNQPQHF